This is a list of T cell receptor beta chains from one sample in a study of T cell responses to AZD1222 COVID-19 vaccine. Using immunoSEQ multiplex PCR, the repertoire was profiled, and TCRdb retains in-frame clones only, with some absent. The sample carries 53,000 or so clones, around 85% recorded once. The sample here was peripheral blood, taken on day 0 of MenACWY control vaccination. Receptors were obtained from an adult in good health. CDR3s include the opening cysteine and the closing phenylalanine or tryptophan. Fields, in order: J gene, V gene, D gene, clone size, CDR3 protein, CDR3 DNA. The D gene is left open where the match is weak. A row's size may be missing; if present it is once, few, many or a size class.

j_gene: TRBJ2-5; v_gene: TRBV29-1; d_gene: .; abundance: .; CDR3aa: CSVVPATSGETQYF; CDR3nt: TGCAGCGTTGTACCCGCTACTTCAGGAGAGACCCAGTACTTC
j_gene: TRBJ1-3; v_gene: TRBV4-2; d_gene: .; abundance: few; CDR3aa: CASSQDLRQAGNTIYF; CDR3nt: TGTGCCAGCAGCCAAGACTTACGACAGGCTGGAAACACCATATATTTT
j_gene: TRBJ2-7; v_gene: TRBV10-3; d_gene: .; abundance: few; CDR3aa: CAISEPRVDEQYF; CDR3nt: TGTGCCATCAGTGAGCCCCGTGTGGACGAGCAGTACTTC
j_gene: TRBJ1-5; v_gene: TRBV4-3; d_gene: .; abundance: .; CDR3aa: CASSQDRTDRNSNQPQHF; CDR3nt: TGCGCCAGCAGCCAAGATCGGACAGATCGGAATAGCAATCAGCCCCAGCATTTT
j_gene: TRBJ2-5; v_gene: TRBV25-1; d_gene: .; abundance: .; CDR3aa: CASSESPEGETQYF; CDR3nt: TGTGCCAGCAGTGAATCCCCTGAGGGGGAGACCCAGTACTTC
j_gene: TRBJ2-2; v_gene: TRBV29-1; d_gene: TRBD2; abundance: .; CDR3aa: CSVGRLAGGTGELFF; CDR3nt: TGCAGCGTTGGCCGGCTAGCGGGAGGCACCGGGGAGCTGTTTTTT
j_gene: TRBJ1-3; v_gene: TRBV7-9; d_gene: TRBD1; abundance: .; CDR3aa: CASSLPLDRARGNTIYF; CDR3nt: TGTGCCAGCAGCTTACCCCTCGACAGGGCTAGAGGAAACACCATATATTTT
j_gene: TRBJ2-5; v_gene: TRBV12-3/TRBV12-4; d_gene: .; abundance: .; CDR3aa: CASRPTGLETQYF; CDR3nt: TGTGCCAGCAGGCCTACAGGGCTGGAGACCCAGTACTTC
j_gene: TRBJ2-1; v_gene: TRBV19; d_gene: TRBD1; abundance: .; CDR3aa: CGKPRDRGHTGTYNEQFF; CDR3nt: TGTGGCAAGCCCCGGGACAGGGGGCACACAGGAACCTACAATGAGCAGTTCTTC
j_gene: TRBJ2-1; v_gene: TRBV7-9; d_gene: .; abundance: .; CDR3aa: CASSLGSEQFF; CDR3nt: TGTGCCAGCAGCCTGGGAAGTGAGCAGTTCTTC
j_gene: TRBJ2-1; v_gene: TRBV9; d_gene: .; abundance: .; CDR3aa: CASSVALQTTDNEQFF; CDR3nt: TGTGCCAGCAGCGTAGCTTTGCAGACCACCGACAATGAGCAGTTCTTC
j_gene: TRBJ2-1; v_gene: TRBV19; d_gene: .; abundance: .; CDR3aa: CASSTLAGRNNEQFF; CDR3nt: TGTGCCAGTAGTACCTTAGCTGGGAGGAACAATGAGCAGTTCTTC
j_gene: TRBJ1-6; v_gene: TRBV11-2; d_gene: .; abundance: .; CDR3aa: CASSFARADLHF; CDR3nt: TGTGCCAGCAGCTTTGCTCGTGCGGACCTCCACTTT
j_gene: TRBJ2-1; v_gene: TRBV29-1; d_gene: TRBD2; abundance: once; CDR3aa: CSVEDSSGGRWGEQFF; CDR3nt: TGCAGCGTTGAAGATTCTTCGGGAGGCCGTTGGGGGGAGCAGTTCTTC